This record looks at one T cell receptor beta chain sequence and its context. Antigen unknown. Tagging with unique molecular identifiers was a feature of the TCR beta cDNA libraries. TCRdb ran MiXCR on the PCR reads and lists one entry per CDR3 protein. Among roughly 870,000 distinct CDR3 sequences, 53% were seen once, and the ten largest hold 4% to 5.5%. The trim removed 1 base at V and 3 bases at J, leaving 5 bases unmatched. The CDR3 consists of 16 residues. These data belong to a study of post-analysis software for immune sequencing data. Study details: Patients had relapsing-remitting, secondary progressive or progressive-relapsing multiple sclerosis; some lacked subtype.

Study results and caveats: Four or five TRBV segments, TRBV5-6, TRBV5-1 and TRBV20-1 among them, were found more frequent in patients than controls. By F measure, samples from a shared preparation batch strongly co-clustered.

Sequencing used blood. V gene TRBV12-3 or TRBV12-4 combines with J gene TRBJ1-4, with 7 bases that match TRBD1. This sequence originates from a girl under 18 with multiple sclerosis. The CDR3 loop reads CASSLDPDRANEKLFF. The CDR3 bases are TGTGCCAGCAGTTTAGACCCTGACAGGGCTAATGAAAAACTGTTTTTT.